This TCR beta chain was captured in a study of blood T cell repertoires in COVID-19. Study as a whole: Samples representing acute and convalescent COVID-19 were sourced from the United States, Italy and Spain.

Sequencing used immunoSEQ multiplex PCR; TCRdb keeps in-frame clones, though not all of them. The sample yields under 300,000 clones, more than 70% seen once. The V gene end was trimmed by 5 bases and the J gene end by 1 base; junction bases not matched to a gene: 6. CDR1 LGHDT and CDR2 YNNKEL come from the germline V gene (reference sequence). This CDR3 spans 15 amino acids. V gene TRBV3-1 (or the pseudogene TRBV3-2) combines with J gene TRBJ2-7; the match to TRBD2 covers 9 bases. This receptor was obtained from a man older than 75 with acute or convalescent COVID-19. The specimen was peripheral blood. This CDR3 reads CASSSPSGMSYEQYF. The DNA for the CDR3 is TGTGCCAGCAGCTCACCTAGCGGGATGTCCTACGAGCAGTACTTC.